One sample yielded the 20 T cell receptor beta chains listed below, sequenced in a study of neoadjuvant anti-PD-1 for oral cavity cancer. Some clones are missing from TCRdb's copy, which holds only in-frame ones; the method was immunoSEQ multiplex PCR. The table lists approximately 68,000 clones, 80% to 90% of them singletons. The time point was: after neoadjuvant nivolumab, at surgical resection. The sequences come from PBMCs, collected after nivolumab (anti-PD-1) treatment. Source of these receptors: a person between 40 and 80 years old with oral cavity squamous cell carcinoma.

This chain uses TRBV5-1 with TRBJ2-5, with 7 bases identical to TRBD2. V lost 1 base to trimming and J lost 9 bases; unmatched junction nucleotides: 12. CDR1 SGHRS and CDR2 YFSETQ come from the germline V gene. The CDR3 spans 15 residues. The CDR3 sequence is CASSLSSRVGGSQYF. CDR3 coding DNA: TGCGCCAGCAGCTTGAGCAGTAGAGTCGGGGGGTCCCAGTACTTC. The full variable domain, in which reference TRBV5-1 and TRBJ2-5 provide the parts outside the CDR3, is KAGVTQTPRYLIKTRGQQVTLSCSPISGHRSVSWYQQTPGQGLQFLFEYFSETQRNKGNFPGRFSGRQFSNSRSEMNVSTLELGDSALYLCASSLSSRVGGSQYFGPGTRLLVL.

CDR3 loop: CASSSNTGLLKTQYF. The DNA of the CDR3 is TGTGCCAGCAGCAGCAACACAGGACTCCTCAAGACCCAGTACTTC. This sequence joins TRBV9 and TRBJ2-5; D may correspond to TRBD1 or TRBD2 (5 bases each). Trimming left V 4 bases short and J 6 bases short, with 19 bases between. Germline V gene data show CDR1 as SGDLS and CDR2 as YYNGEE. The CDR3 covers 15 residues.

The chain recombines TRBV6-5 with TRBJ2-7, with 10 bases fitting TRBD1. Trimming cost V 2 bases and J 7 bases; bases outside gene matches: 5. The CDR3 totals 14 residues. In germline, CDR1 is MNHEY, CDR2 SVGAGI. CDR3 in DNA: TGTGCCAGCAGTTACGGGACAGGGGTTGCGGAGCAGTACTTC. It specifies CASSYGTGVAEQYF.

The chain combines TRBV5-4 with TRBJ2-1, with no clear D. With 6 bases removed from V and 4 bases from J, the gap between germline ends came to 14 bases. The germline V gene encodes CDR1 SGHNT and CDR2 YYREEE (reference sequence). This CDR3 comprises 14 residues. The CDR3 loop reads CASTAKESYNEQFF. In nucleotides, the CDR3 is TGTGCCAGCACGGCCAAGGAGTCTTACAATGAGCAGTTCTTC.

This chain links TRBV30 with TRBJ1-4; D call uncertain. The germline V and J ends were trimmed by 0 bases and 5 bases, with 13 bases remaining between them. This CDR3 is 15 amino acids long. Germline CDR1 reads GTSNPN; CDR2 reads SVGIG (reference sequence). For the CDR3, the DNA is TGTGCCTGGAGTGTAGGGTCAGGACGAAATGAAAAACTGTTTTTT. It codes for CAWSVGSGRNEKLFF.

The chain couples TRBV2 to TRBJ2-5, with TRBD1 matching 9 bases. V lost 6 bases to trimming and J lost 3 bases; unmatched junction nucleotides: 5. The CDR3 runs to 14 residues. The germline CDR1 and CDR2 sequences are SNHLY and FYNNEI. CDR3 DNA sequence: TGTGCCAGCAGCAGGCGGGACAGGGAAGAGACCCAGTACTTC. Protein: CASSRRDREETQYF.

This chain joins TRBV10-3 and TRBJ1-1; 10 bases line up with TRBD1. This CDR3 spans 13 amino acids. Germline-derived CDR1 and CDR2 are ENHRY and SYGVKD. After removal of 7 bases from V and 5 bases from J, the junction contained 4 bases not matched to a gene. CDR3 region: CAIKGTGVTEAFF. For the CDR3, the DNA is TGTGCCATCAAGGGGACAGGGGTGACTGAAGCTTTCTTT.

In its sample, this clone was seen a few times. This chain links TRBV5-8 with TRBJ2-1; D not certain. The V gene lost 0 bases and the J gene lost 7 bases, with 11 bases spanning the gap. Looked up from germline, CDR1 is SGHTS and CDR2 is YDEGEE. The CDR3 has 14 amino acids. CDR3 DNA sequence: TGTGCCAGCAGCTTGGATCACAGCCTTAATGAGCAGTTCTTC. Protein product: CASSLDHSLNEQFF.

This chain joins TRBV10-3 and TRBJ1-3, with a weak D call TRBD1 (6 bases). The CDR3 has 13 amino acids. Germline V CDR1 and CDR2: ENHRY, SYGVKD. Trimming left V 8 bases short and J 0 bases short, with 8 bases between. The CDR3 region has the DNA TGTGCCATCCGGGGACACTCTGGAAACACCATATATTTT. Protein sequence: CAIRGHSGNTIYF.

In nucleotides, the CDR3 is TGCGCCAGCAGCCCTCTAGTCTTGGCAGATACGCAGTATTTT. It encodes CASSPLVLADTQYF. The rearrangement joins TRBV4-1 to TRBJ2-3; D is undetermined. Trimming left V 4 bases short and J 4 bases short, with 12 bases between. The germline gives CDR1 MGHRA, CDR2 YSYEKL. The CDR3 extends over 14 amino acids.

J is TRBJ1-2 and V is TRBV15, with TRBD1 as a possible D gene (6 bases). Germline lookup yields CDR1 LNHNV and CDR2 YYDKDF (reference sequence). The V end was cut by 0 bases, the J end by 8 bases, with 16 bases between. There are 15 residues in the CDR3. For the CDR3, the DNA is TGTGCCACCAGCAGAGATCTCTCGACAGGTCGCGGCTACACCTTC. Translated, it gives CATSRDLSTGRGYTF.

The rearrangement uses TRBV9 and TRBJ2-2; D uncertain. V lost 3 bases and J 5 bases, leaving 5 bases between the germline ends. Germline assignment: CDR1 SGDLS and CDR2 YYNGEE. This CDR3 has 12 residues. The CDR3 nucleotides are TGTGCCAGCAGCGCCCATACCGGGGAGCTGTTTTTT. Its protein is CASSAHTGELFF.

Here the CDR3 DNA reads TGTGCCAGCAGGCTGACCGGGCCGCCCTCTGAAGCTTTCTTT. The encoded protein is CASRLTGPPSEAFF. V and J are TRBV5-4 and TRBJ1-1; D unresolved. V was shortened by 5 bases and J by 6 bases, with 17 bases between the two germline ends. The CDR3 has 14 residues. CDR1 is SGHNT, CDR2 YYREEE, per germline (reference sequence).

The V call is TRBV2, the J call TRBJ1-1; a weak D match, TRBD1 (5 bases). Germline V CDR1 and CDR2: SNHLY, FYNNEI. The CDR3 length is 13 residues. Between the trimmed V and J ends, which lost 9 bases and 2 bases, there was a span of 13 bases. The CDR3 loop reads CASPGRDNTEAFF. As DNA, the CDR3 is TGTGCCAGTCCAGGCAGGGACAACACTGAAGCTTTCTTT.

Concerning this clone itself: The identical CDR3 is also encoded by other nucleotide sequences in the sample. This chain links TRBV6-1 with TRBJ1-1, with D possibly matching TRBD1 (6 bases). V was trimmed by 7 bases and J by 11 bases, leaving 20 bases between them. Germline CDR1 is MNHNS and CDR2 is SASEGT. The CDR3 is 13 residues long. The CDR3 loop is CASIVKGGREAFF. The CDR3 DNA reads TGTGCCAGCATCGTTAAGGGGGGGCGTGAGGCTTTCTTT.

This clone was counted once. The gene calls are TRBV4-1 and TRBJ2-1; 10 nucleotides agree with TRBD2. The germline CDR1 and CDR2 sequences are MGHRA and YSYEKL. CDR3 length: 17 amino acids. Trimming took 0 bases from V and 6 from J; bases not matched to a gene: 8. CDR3 amino acids: CASSQDQFSGGSNEQFF. The CDR3 DNA is TGCGCCAGCAGCCAAGATCAATTTAGCGGGGGGTCCAATGAGCAGTTCTTC.

As concerns this clone: Other DNA sequences of this sample code for an identical CDR3. CDR3 sequence (DNA): TGTGCCAGCAGTGGACAGGGAATTGAAGCTTTCTTT. Translating it yields CASSGQGIEAFF. The chain joins TRBV2 to TRBJ1-1, with TRBD1 matching over 7 bases. Per the germline V gene, CDR1 is SNHLY and CDR2 is FYNNEI. Losses at the gene ends were 4 bases for V and 7 bases for J; bases not matched to a gene: 3. This CDR3 is 12 amino acids long.

The chain joins TRBV9 to TRBJ2-3; 10 nucleotides line up with TRBD2. The germline V gene has CDR1 SGDLS and CDR2 YYNGEE. The CDR3 loop spans 16 amino acids. Trimming removed 4 bases from V and 2 bases from J; junction bases left unmatched: 7. The CDR3 loop is CASSPLAGANTDTQYF. In DNA form, the CDR3 reads TGTGCCAGCAGCCCCCTAGCGGGGGCTAACACAGATACGCAGTATTTT.

The chain employs TRBV7-9 and TRBJ1-1; D not certain. The germline gives CDR1 SEHNR, CDR2 FQNEAQ (reference sequence). The CDR3 sequence is 13 residues long. Trimming cost V 5 bases and J 7 bases, with 14 bases left between them. CDR3 residues: CASSHRISYEAFF. In nucleotides, the CDR3 is TGTGCCAGCAGCCATAGGATCTCTTATGAAGCTTTCTTT. Together with reference TRBV7-9 and TRBJ1-1, the CDR3 gives the full variable domain: DTGVSQNPRHKITKRGQNVTFRCDPISEHNRLYWYRQTLGQGPEFLTYFQNEAQLEKSRLLSDRFSAERPKGSFSTLEIQRTEQGDSAMYLCASSHRISYEAFFGQGTRLTVV.

The genes are TRBV5-1 and TRBJ2-7; D possibly corresponds to TRBD1 (6 bases). This CDR3 has 15 residues. Germline V gene lookup returns CDR1 SGHRS and CDR2 YFSETQ. Trimming pared 3 bases from V and 3 bases from J, leaving 16 bases between. CDR3 in amino acids: CASSSPETGLYEQYF. The DNA for the CDR3 is TGCGCCAGCAGCTCCCCCGAGACAGGACTCTACGAGCAGTACTTC.